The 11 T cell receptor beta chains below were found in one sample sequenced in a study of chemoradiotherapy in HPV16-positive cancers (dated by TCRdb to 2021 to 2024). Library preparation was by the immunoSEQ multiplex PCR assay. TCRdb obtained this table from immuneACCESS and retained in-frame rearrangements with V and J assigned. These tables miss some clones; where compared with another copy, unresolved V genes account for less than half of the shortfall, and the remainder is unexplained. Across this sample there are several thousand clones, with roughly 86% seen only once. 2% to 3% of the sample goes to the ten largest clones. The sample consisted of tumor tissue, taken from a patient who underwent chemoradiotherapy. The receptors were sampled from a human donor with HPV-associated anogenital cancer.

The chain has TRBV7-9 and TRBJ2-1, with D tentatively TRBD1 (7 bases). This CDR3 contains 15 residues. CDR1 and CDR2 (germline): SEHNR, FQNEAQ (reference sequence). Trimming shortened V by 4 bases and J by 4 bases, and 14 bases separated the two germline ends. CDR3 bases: TGTGCCAGCAGCTCCGGTTCAGGGGGGTACAATGAGCAGTTCTTC. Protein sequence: CASSSGSGGYNEQFF.

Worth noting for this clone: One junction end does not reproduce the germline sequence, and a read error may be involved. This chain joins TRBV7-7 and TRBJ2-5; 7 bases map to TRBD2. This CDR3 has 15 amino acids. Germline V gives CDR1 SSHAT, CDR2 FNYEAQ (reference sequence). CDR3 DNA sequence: TGTGCTAGCAGCGGAGGAGGCGGGAGTGCAGAGACCCAGTACTTC. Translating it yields CASSGGGGSAETQYF.

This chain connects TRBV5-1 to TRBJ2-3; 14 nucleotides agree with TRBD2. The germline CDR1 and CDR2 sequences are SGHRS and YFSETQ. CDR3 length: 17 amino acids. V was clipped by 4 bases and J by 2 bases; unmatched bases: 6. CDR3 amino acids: CASSTQGLAGATDTQYF. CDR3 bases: TGCGCCAGCAGCACCCAGGGACTAGCGGGAGCCACAGATACGCAGTATTTT.

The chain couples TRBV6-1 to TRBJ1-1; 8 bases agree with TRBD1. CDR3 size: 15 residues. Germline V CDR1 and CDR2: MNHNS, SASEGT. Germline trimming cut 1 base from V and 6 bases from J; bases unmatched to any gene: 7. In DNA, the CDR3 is TGTGCCAGCAGTGAAGGAATCCCGGGACAGGCTGAAGCTTTCTTT. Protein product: CASSEGIPGQAEAFF.

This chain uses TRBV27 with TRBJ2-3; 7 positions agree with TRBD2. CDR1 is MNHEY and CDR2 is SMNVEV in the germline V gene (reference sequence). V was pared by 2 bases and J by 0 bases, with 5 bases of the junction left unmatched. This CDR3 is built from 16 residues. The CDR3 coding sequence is TGTGCCAGCAGTTTAGACTGGCGGGAGAGCACAGATACGCAGTATTTT. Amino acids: CASSLDWRESTDTQYF.

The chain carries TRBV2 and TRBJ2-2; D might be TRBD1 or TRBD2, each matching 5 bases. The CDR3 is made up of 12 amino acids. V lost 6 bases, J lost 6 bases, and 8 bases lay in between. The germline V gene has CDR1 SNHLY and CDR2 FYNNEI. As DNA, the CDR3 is TGTGCCAGCAGGGGGGAATCCGGGGAGCTGTTTTTT. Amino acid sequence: CASRGESGELFF.

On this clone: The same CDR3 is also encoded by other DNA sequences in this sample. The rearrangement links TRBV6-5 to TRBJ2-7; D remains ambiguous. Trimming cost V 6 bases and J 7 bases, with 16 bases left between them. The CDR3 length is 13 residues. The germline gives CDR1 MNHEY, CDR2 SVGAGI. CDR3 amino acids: CASSPGLLGEQYF. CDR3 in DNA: TGTGCCAGCAGCCCCGGCCTGCTAGGGGAGCAGTACTTC.

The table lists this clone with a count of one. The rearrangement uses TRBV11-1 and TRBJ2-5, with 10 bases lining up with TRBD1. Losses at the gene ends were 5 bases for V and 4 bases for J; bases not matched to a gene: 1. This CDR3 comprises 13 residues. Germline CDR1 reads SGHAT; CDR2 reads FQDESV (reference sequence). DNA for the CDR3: TGTGCCAGCAGCCGGGACAGGGGAGAGACCCAGTACTTC. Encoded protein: CASSRDRGETQYF.

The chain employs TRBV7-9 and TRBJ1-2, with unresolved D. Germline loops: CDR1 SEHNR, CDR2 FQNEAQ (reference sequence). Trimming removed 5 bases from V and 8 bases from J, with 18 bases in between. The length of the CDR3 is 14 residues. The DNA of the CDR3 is TGTGCCAGCAGCCGTTCCAGCGGGATACGGGGCTACACCTTC. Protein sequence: CASSRSSGIRGYTF.

CDR3 sequence: CASREMIQNTEAFF. The CDR3 DNA reads as TGTGCCAGCAGAGAAATGATACAGAACACTGAAGCTTTCTTT. J is TRBJ1-1 and V is TRBV28; D is uncertain. The length of the CDR3 is 14 residues. Trimming left V 6 bases short and J 1 base short, with 12 bases between. Germline values: CDR1 MDHEN, CDR2 SYDVKM.

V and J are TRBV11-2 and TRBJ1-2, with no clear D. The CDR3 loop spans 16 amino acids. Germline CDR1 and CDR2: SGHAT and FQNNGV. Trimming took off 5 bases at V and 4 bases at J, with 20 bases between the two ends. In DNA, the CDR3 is TGTGCCAGCAGCCCGAGTTTTGACGGCTCCCTCTATGGCTACACCTTC. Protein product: CASSPSFDGSLYGYTF.